The 26 T cell receptor beta chains below come from one sample, sequenced in a study of T cell responses to AZD1222 COVID-19 vaccine. This table comes from immunoSEQ multiplex PCR, and its TCRdb copy is limited to in-frame clones, with some not included. The sample has around 140,000 clones; roughly 87% are singletons. The specimen comprised peripheral blood, sampled 28 days after the second AZD1222 dose. The receptors derive from an adult who received the AZD1222 COVID-19 vaccine.

V usage is TRBV19 and J usage is TRBJ1-1; D possibly corresponds to TRBD1 (6 bases). The CDR3 extends over 16 amino acids. CDR1 and CDR2 (germline): LNHDA, SQIVND (reference sequence). Trimming removed 6 bases at V and 1 base at J, with 18 bases between. DNA for the CDR3: TGTGCCAGTAGCCGCGGATACAGGGCCTGGAACACTGAAGCTTTCTTT. This gives the protein CASSRGYRAWNTEAFF.

J is TRBJ2-5 and V is TRBV12-3 or TRBV12-4; D is possibly TRBD2 (6 bases). Trimming pared 6 bases from V and 5 bases from J, leaving 13 bases between. This CDR3 is 13 amino acids long. The CDR3 DNA reads as TGTGCCAGCAGGACCGGGGCGGGGGAGACCCAGTACTTC. Its protein product is CASRTGAGETQYF.

The gene calls are TRBV18 and TRBJ1-1, with TRBD1 identical over 8 bases. CDR1 and CDR2 from the germline V gene are KGHSH and LQKENI. The length of the CDR3 is 19 residues. Trimming at V came to 0 bases and at J to 3 bases, leaving 15 bases not matched to a gene. The CDR3 loop is CASSPPLQGGRGRDTEAFF. In DNA form, the CDR3 reads TGTGCCAGCTCACCACCGCTCCAGGGGGGCAGGGGGCGAGACACTGAAGCTTTCTTT.

The chain combines TRBV4-3 with TRBJ1-3, with D unclear. From germline, CDR1 is LGHNA and CDR2 YSLEER. V dropped 0 bases and J dropped 0 bases, with 9 bases sitting between them. The CDR3 is 16 residues long. The CDR3 bases are TGCGCCAGCAGCCAAGAAACAGTTTGCTCTGGAAACACCATATATTTT. Translation gives CASSQETVCSGNTIYF.

The chain recombines TRBV5-1 with TRBJ2-1; TRBD2 aligns across 7 bases. Germline trimming cut 4 bases from V and 6 bases from J; bases unmatched to any gene: 13. CDR3 length: 16 amino acids. From germline, CDR1 is SGHRS and CDR2 YFSETQ. CDR3 in amino acids: CASSPGAGTMVNEQFF. In DNA form, the CDR3 reads TGCGCCAGCAGCCCTGGGGCTGGGACTATGGTCAATGAGCAGTTCTTC.

This clone was seen only once. The genes are TRBV7-2 and TRBJ2-2, with TRBD1 matching 7 bases. The J segment lost 4 bases and the V segment lost 4 bases, leaving 6 bases of the junction unmatched. The germline V gene has CDR1 SGHTA and CDR2 FQGNSA. This CDR3 has 15 amino acids. The CDR3 region is CASSSTTGTTGELFF. The CDR3 bases are TGTGCCAGCAGCTCTACGACAGGGACCACCGGGGAGCTGTTTTTT.

The chain links TRBV6-5 to TRBJ2-5; tentative D call: TRBD1 (6 bases). The CDR3 is made up of 14 amino acids. Trimming left V 2 bases short and J 2 bases short, with 9 bases between. The germline V gene encodes CDR1 MNHEY and CDR2 SVGAGI. CDR3 DNA: TGTGCCAGCAGTTACAGGGGGACGCAAGAGACCCAGTACTTC. This translates into CASSYRGTQETQYF.

The chain combines TRBV30 with TRBJ1-6; D is undetermined. Germline V gene sequence: CDR1 GTSNPN, CDR2 SVGIG (reference sequence). The CDR3 length is 12 residues. The germline V and J ends were trimmed by 1 base and 15 bases, with 13 bases remaining between them. CDR3 loop: CAWSEAVANLHF. The CDR3 coding sequence is TGTGCCTGGAGTGAGGCGGTTGCGAACCTCCACTTT.

This chain connects TRBV21-1 to TRBJ1-5. TRBV21-1 is annotated as a pseudogene. The CDR3 is made up of 17 amino acids. CDR3 residues: CASSSPYVVLSNQPQHF. CDR3 DNA: TGTGCCAGCAGCTCACCCTATGTGGTTTTAAGCAATCAGCCCCAGCATTTT.

The chain has TRBV9 and TRBJ2-3, with D possibly TRBD1 on 7 matching bases. The CDR3 runs 16 residues. The germline CDR1 and CDR2 sequences are SGDLS and YYNGEE. Trimming cost V 2 bases and J 5 bases, with 18 bases left between them. The CDR3: CASSVRTGPGGDTQYF. Written as DNA, the CDR3 is TGTGCCAGCAGCGTCAGGACAGGCCCCGGGGGAGATACGCAGTATTTT.

The chain has TRBV6-6 and TRBJ2-1; D tentatively reads TRBD1 or TRBD2 (5 bases each). Germline CDR1 reads MNHNY; CDR2 reads SVGAGI (reference sequence). The length of the CDR3 is 15 residues. Trimming removed 4 bases from V and 2 bases from J, with 12 bases in between. The CDR3 DNA is TGTGCCAGCAGTTCCGGGGACGGGACCTACAATGAGCAGTTCTTC. Translating it yields CASSSGDGTYNEQFF.

The V gene is TRBV29-1, the J gene TRBJ1-1, with 7 bases matching TRBD1. Germline-derived CDR1 and CDR2 are SQVTM and ANQGSEA. CDR3 length equals 12 residues. The junction had 1 base not matched to a gene; V was cut back by 6 bases and J by 0 bases. The CDR3 DNA reads TGCAGCGTGACAGGGATGAACACTGAAGCTTTCTTT. Protein: CSVTGMNTEAFF.

CDR3 loop: CASSLAASTGVSYGYTF. CDR3 DNA sequence: TGTGCCAGCAGCTTAGCGGCCTCGACAGGGGTTAGCTATGGCTACACCTTC. V and J are TRBV7-2 and TRBJ1-2, with TRBD1 identical over 8 bases. Germline CDR1 is SGHTA and CDR2 is FQGNSA. Trimming cost V 0 bases and J 4 bases; bases outside gene matches: 10. This CDR3 is built from 17 residues.

The chain joins TRBV9 to TRBJ2-3; 7 bases line up with TRBD2. Trimming cost V 0 bases and J 1 base; bases outside gene matches: 5. From germline, CDR1 is SGDLS and CDR2 YYNGEE. There are 16 residues in the CDR3. The CDR3 is CASSVGGRAGTDTQYF. The CDR3 nucleotides are TGTGCCAGCAGCGTAGGAGGGAGGGCCGGCACAGATACGCAGTATTTT. Full variable domain (missing parts from reference TRBV9 and TRBJ2-3): DSGVTQTPKHLITATGQRVTLRCSPRSGDLSVYWYQQSLDQGLQFLIQYYNGEERAKGNILERFSAQQFPDLHSELNLSSLELGDSALYFCASSVGGRAGTDTQYFGPGTRLTVL.

The CDR3 loop reads CASSQPRDSPYGYTF. CDR3 bases: TGTGCCAGCAGCCAACCCCGCGACAGCCCCTATGGCTACACCTTC. The chain joins TRBV6-2 or TRBV6-3 to TRBJ1-2; D might be TRBD1 (5 bases). The germline V gene encodes CDR1 MNHEY and CDR2 SVGEGT. V lost 6 bases to trimming and J lost 4 bases, with 18 bases between them. The CDR3 covers 15 residues.

The genes are TRBV5-1 and TRBJ2-1; D is uncertain. V lost 4 bases to trimming and J lost 6 bases, with 11 bases between them. Germline V CDR1 and CDR2: SGHRS, YFSETQ. This CDR3 has 13 residues. Written as DNA, the CDR3 is TGCGCCAGCAGCGAACCACCCTCCAATGAGCAGTTCTTC. Its translation: CASSEPPSNEQFF.

The CDR3 DNA reads as TGTGCCAGCAGTTTCAGCGGGAGCCTCTACGAGCAGTACTTC. This codes for CASSFSGSLYEQYF. This chain links TRBV28 with TRBJ2-7; 8 bases agree with TRBD2. CDR1 and CDR2 (germline): MDHEN, SYDVKM. The CDR3 is 14 residues long. After removal of 3 bases from V and 3 bases from J, the junction contained 4 bases not matched to a gene.

In its sample, this clone was seen a few times. J is TRBJ1-6 and V is TRBV2, with D unclear. The CDR3 runs 15 residues. Trimming took off 6 bases at V and 7 bases at J, with 16 bases between the two ends. Germline values: CDR1 SNHLY, CDR2 FYNNEI. The CDR3 DNA follows: TGTGCCAGCAGGGAATCGAGACAAGGGAATTCACCCCTCCACTTT. This encodes CASRESRQGNSPLHF.

The chain carries TRBV4-2 and TRBJ2-3, with D possibly TRBD1 on 6 matching bases. CDR3 length equals 15 residues. Per the germline V gene, CDR1 is LGHNA and CDR2 is YNFKEQ. V lost 3 bases, J lost 2 bases, and 12 bases lay in between. The CDR3 DNA follows: TGTGCCAGCAGCCAGGCAGGGGCGGCCACAGATACGCAGTATTTT. Amino acids: CASSQAGAATDTQYF.

V usage is TRBV3-1 (or the pseudogene TRBV3-2) and J usage is TRBJ1-2; D unresolved. The CDR3 has 15 residues. The V end lost 0 bases, the J end lost 4 bases, and 12 bases lay between the germline ends. Germline V gives CDR1 LGHDT, CDR2 YNNKEL (reference sequence). In nucleotides, the CDR3 is TGTGCCAGCAGCCAAGATTGGGAGGCCGCCTATGGCTACACCTTC. It translates to CASSQDWEAAYGYTF.

The chain combines TRBV11-2 with TRBJ1-6; 9 bases line up with TRBD1. Trimming cost V 4 bases and J 1 base; bases outside gene matches: 11. The germline CDR1 and CDR2 sequences are SGHAT and FQNNGV. The CDR3 loop spans 19 amino acids. The CDR3 loop is CASSSTGTGLGSYNSPLHF. DNA for the CDR3: TGTGCCAGCAGCTCCACCGGGACAGGGTTAGGTTCCTATAATTCACCCCTCCACTTT.

The rearrangement links TRBV30 to TRBJ2-1; the D is unclear. Trimming took off 4 bases at V and 3 bases at J, with 7 bases between the two ends. In germline, CDR1 is GTSNPN, CDR2 SVGIG (reference sequence). CDR3 length: 12 amino acids. The CDR3 here is CAWNSGYNEQFF. For the CDR3, the DNA is TGTGCCTGGAATTCGGGCTACAATGAGCAGTTCTTC.

This chain connects TRBV29-1 to TRBJ2-1; 12 nucleotides line up with TRBD2. The CDR3 sequence is 13 residues long. The germline V gene has CDR1 SQVTM and CDR2 ANQGSEA. J was trimmed by 5 bases and V by 4 bases; bases with no gene match: 0. The DNA of the CDR3 is TGCAGCGTTGGACTAGCGGGGGACAATGAGCAGTTCTTC. Translating it yields CSVGLAGDNEQFF.

V gene TRBV7-2 combines with J gene TRBJ2-1, with 7 bases aligning to TRBD1. J gave up 5 bases and V 5 bases, and 9 bases lay outside the gene matches. Per the germline V gene, CDR1 is SGHTA and CDR2 is FQGNSA. This CDR3 spans 15 amino acids. For the CDR3, the DNA is TGTGCCAGCAGCCTAAGGGGGCCGGCGGACAATGAGCAGTTCTTC. This gives the protein CASSLRGPADNEQFF.

The rearrangement joins TRBV24-1 to TRBJ2-2, with D perhaps matching TRBD1 or TRBD2 (6 bases each). V was cut by 8 bases and J by 4 bases, with 16 bases left in between. This CDR3 is built from 15 residues. Looked up from germline, CDR1 is KGHDR and CDR2 is SFDVKD. CDR3 protein: CATKATRGGTGELFF. The CDR3 DNA follows: TGTGCCACCAAGGCTACCAGGGGAGGCACCGGGGAGCTGTTTTTT.

V gene TRBV12-5 combines with J gene TRBJ1-2, with TRBD1 identical over 8 bases. Germline CDR1 and CDR2: LGHNT and FRNRAP. The CDR3 is made up of 13 amino acids. J lost 4 bases, V lost 5 bases, and 3 bases had no gene match. The CDR3 DNA reads as TGTGCTAGTGGTCCAGGGGGCCCCTATGGCTACACCTTC. Translating it yields CASGPGGPYGYTF.